The rows below give T cell receptor beta chains drawn from one sample of a study of OX40 agonist ivuxolimab in advanced cancers. Libraries were prepared by immunoSEQ multiplex PCR; TCRdb keeps only in-frame clonotypes and omits some of them. The sample includes some 26,000 clones, roughly 77% of them seen just once. Sequences were derived from CD4+ or CD8+ T cells sorted from blood, sampled in a trial of the OX40 agonist ivuxolimab. Receptors were obtained from an adult with an advanced solid tumor such as melanoma, head and neck, liver or kidney cancer. CDR3s include the opening cysteine and the closing phenylalanine or tryptophan. D genes are given only for firm matches. Part of the rows lack a size; the others show once, few, many or a class for expanded clones.

clone size,V gene,D gene,J gene,CDR3 DNA,CDR3 protein
-,TRBV10-1,-,TRBJ2-3,TGCGCCAGCAGTGGTAATAGGCAGGGTGGCACAGATACGCAGTATTTT,CASSGNRQGGTDTQYF
-,TRBV23-1,-,TRBJ2-5,TGCGCCAGCAGTCAACGTTGGCGGAGGAGAGTCGGAGAGACCCAGTACTTC,CASSQRWRRRVGETQYF
few,TRBV4-1,-,TRBJ2-7,TGCGCCAGCAGCCCAGAACCCAGGGGAACCTACGAGCAGTACTTC,CASSPEPRGTYEQYF
-,TRBV28,TRBD1,TRBJ2-7,TGTGCCAGCAGTTTTCCAGGGGGCTACGAGCAGTACTTC,CASSFPGGYEQYF
few,TRBV19,-,TRBJ2-7,TGTGCCAGTAGTATCGCAACAGGCTACGAGCAGTACTTC,CASSIATGYEQYF
-,TRBV7-9,-,TRBJ2-7,TGTGCCAGCAGGAAAACAGGTACCTCCTACGAGCAGTACTTC,CASRKTGTSYEQYF
-,TRBV7-9,TRBD1,TRBJ1-5,TGTGCCAGCAGCGGACAGGGACATCAGCCCCAGCATTTT,CASSGQGHQPQHF
-,TRBV9,TRBD2,TRBJ2-1,TGTGCCAGCAGCGTAGCAGCGGGGGGTGTCTACAATGAGCAGTTCTTC,CASSVAAGGVYNEQFF
-,TRBV19,-,TRBJ2-1,TGTGCCAGTAGACATACCGGGGTATACAATGAGCAGTTCTTC,CASRHTGVYNEQFF
-,TRBV6-6,-,TRBJ1-5,TGTGCCAGCAGCCCAGCCCGGAGCAATCAGCCCCAGCATTTT,CASSPARSNQPQHF
-,TRBV28,-,TRBJ1-4,TGTGCCAGCAGTTTACCGGCAACCTCAACTAATGAAAAACTGTTTTTT,CASSLPATSTNEKLFF
-,TRBV28,-,TRBJ1-2,TGTGCCAGCACTCAAAACAGAAGGGCCCCAGGGGCTTTACTCTACACCTTC,CASTQNRRAPGALLYTF
-,TRBV7-3,-,TRBJ2-7,TGTGCCAGCAGCTCATGGGTCGGGGAGGAGCAGTACTTC,CASSSWVGEEQYF
-,TRBV29-1,-,TRBJ1-5,TGCAGCGTTCAGGACACCTCGAGCAATCAGCCCCAGCATTTT,CSVQDTSSNQPQHF
-,TRBV7-9,-,TRBJ1-6,TGTGCCAGCAGCTTAGGAGGGCAGGGTGATAATTCACCCCTCCACTTT,CASSLGGQGDNSPLHF
-,TRBV6-6,TRBD1,TRBJ1-6,TGTGCCAGCAGAAAGGGACAGGGGCGAGGATCACCCCTCCACTTT,CASRKGQGRGSPLHF
-,TRBV7-3,-,TRBJ1-5,TGTGCCAGCAGCTTAAATAGTAATCAGCCCCAGCATTTT,CASSLNSNQPQHF
-,TRBV10-3,-,TRBJ1-4,TGTGCCATCAGTGCCGGAGGGGCTGTTATAGCTAATGAAAAACTGTTTTTT,CAISAGGAVIANEKLFF
-,TRBV6-6,-,TRBJ2-4,TGTGCCAGCAGTTACTCGACTATGGACATTCAGTACTTC,CASSYSTMDIQYF
-,TRBV19,-,TRBJ2-1,TGTGCCAGTAGCCTCGACAACCAGGGGAACTATGAGCAGTTCTTC,CASSLDNQGNYEQFF
-,TRBV18,-,TRBJ2-2,TGTGCCAGCTCACCAGAGACCTACACCGGGGAGCTGTTTTTT,CASSPETYTGELFF
-,TRBV4-1,-,TRBJ1-3,TGCGCCAGCAGCCAAGGGGACGGTTCAGGAAACACCATATATTTT,CASSQGDGSGNTIYF
-,TRBV7-6,-,TRBJ2-7,TGTGCCAGCAGCTTAGCGGGCGGCAGCTTCTACGAGCAGTACTTC,CASSLAGGSFYEQYF
few,TRBV5-5,TRBD2,TRBJ2-5,TGTGCCAGCAGCAAAACAATAGCGGGAGGACAAGAGACCCAGTACTTC,CASSKTIAGGQETQYF
-,TRBV30,-,TRBJ2-7,TGCGCCTGGAGTGTTGGGACCGGGTACGAGCAGTACTTC,CAWSVGTGYEQYF
-,TRBV9,-,TRBJ2-4,TGTGCCAGCAGCCTGGGCAACTCCCCCGCCAAAAACATTCAGTACTTC,CASSLGNSPAKNIQYF
once,TRBV13,TRBD1,TRBJ2-4,TGTGCCAGCAGCACCGGACAGGGAATAGCCAAAAACATTCAGTACTTC,CASSTGQGIAKNIQYF